One and the same sample provided the 2 T cell receptor beta chains below, sequenced in a study of blood T cell repertoires in COVID-19 (TCRdb year 2020). Library method: the immunoSEQ multiplex PCR assay. Not all clones reach the TCRdb copy of this immuneACCESS table, which keeps in-frame sequences only. Checked studies attribute under half of the gap to unresolved V genes and leave the rest unexplained. The sample table records 250,000 or so clones; just under 90% of these occur just once. The biggest ten clones account for 4.1% of the sample. The sequenced sample consisted of PBMCs or T cells enriched from blood (not recorded which). The receptor source for this set is a woman aged 25 to 39 with acute COVID-19.

This chain joins TRBV6-5 and TRBJ2-1; 9 nucleotides match TRBD2. Germline CDR1 is MNHEY and CDR2 is SVGAGI. CDR3 size: 15 residues. Germline trimming cut 4 bases from V and 2 bases from J; bases unmatched to any gene: 3. CDR3 residues: CASSSGLATYNEQFF. CDR3 DNA: TGTGCCAGCAGTTCCGGACTAGCGACCTACAATGAGCAGTTCTTC.

V is TRBV27 and J is TRBJ2-1; possible D gene TRBD1, 5 bases. There are 13 residues in the CDR3. V was pared by 8 bases and J by 4 bases, with 12 bases between. The germline V gene has CDR1 MNHEY and CDR2 SMNVEV (reference sequence). The CDR3 DNA sequence: TGTGCCAGCCAGACAGCACCGTACAATGAGCAGTTCTTC. This sequence encodes CASQTAPYNEQFF.